This T cell receptor (beta chain) originates from a study of PD-1 blockade in mismatch repair-deficient tumors. About the study: Patients had about 13 mismatch repair-deficient cancer types and were previously treated and progressing. The study, taken as a whole, reports: Rapid post-treatment expansion, then contraction, generally preceding radiologic response, marked tumor-resident clones.

The germline V gene encodes CDR1 MNHNS and CDR2 SASEGT. The CDR3 contains 13 residues. V lost 6 bases and J lost 2, with 11 bases in between. Sequencing used immunoSEQ multiplex PCR; TCRdb keeps in-frame clones, though not all of them. There are under 15,000 clones in the sample; roughly 84% occur only once, and 1.8% lies in the top ten. This clone has a handful of counts. Its specificity is unknown. The chain carries TRBV6-1 and TRBJ2-7, with D perhaps TRBD1 (6 bases). This sequence originates from an adult with mismatch repair-deficient cancer. Sequenced material: PBMCs, taken less than 15 weeks after starting pembrolizumab. CDR3 DNA sequence: TGTGCCAGCAGCCGGGACACCCCCTACGAGCAGTACTTC. Translation: CASSRDTPYEQYF.